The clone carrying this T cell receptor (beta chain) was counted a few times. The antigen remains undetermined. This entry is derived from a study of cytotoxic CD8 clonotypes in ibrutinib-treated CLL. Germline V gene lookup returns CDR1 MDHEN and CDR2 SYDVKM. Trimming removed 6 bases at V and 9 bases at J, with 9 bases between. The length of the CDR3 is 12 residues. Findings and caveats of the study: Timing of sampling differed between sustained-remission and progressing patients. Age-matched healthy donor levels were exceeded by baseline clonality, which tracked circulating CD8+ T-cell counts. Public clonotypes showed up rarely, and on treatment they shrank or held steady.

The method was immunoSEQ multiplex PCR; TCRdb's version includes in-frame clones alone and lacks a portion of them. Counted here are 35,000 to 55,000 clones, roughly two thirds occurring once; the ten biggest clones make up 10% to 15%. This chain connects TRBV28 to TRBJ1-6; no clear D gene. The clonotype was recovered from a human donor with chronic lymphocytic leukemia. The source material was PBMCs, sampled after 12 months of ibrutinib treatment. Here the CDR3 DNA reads TGTGCCAGCAGCCAGGTGCTTTCACCCCTCCACTTT. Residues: CASSQVLSPLHF.